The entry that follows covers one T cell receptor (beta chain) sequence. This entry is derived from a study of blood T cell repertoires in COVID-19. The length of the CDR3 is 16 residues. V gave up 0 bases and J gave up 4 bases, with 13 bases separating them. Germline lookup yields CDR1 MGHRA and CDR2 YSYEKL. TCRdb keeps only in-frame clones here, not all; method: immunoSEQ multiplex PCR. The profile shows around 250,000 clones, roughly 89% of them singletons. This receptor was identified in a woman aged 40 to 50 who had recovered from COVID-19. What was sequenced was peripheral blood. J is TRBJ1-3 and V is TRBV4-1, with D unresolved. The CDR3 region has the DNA TGCGCCAGCAGCCAAGAGGCCGGGTCCAGCGGAAACACCATATATTTT. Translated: CASSQEAGSSGNTIYF.